These 9 T cell receptor beta chains were sequenced from one sample in a study of CD8 T cells in ankylosing spondylitis. TCRdb re-derived calls from the 5' RACE reads in MiXCR, one entry per CDR3 protein. The data contain some 63,000 distinct CDR3 sequences, 6.2% of them seen just once; the ten biggest clones take up around 5%. Sequencing input: synovial fluid, either unsorted or a sorted T cell fraction (not recorded which). Receptor source: a male donor with ankylosing spondylitis.

This clonotype was recorded at least ten times. The rearrangement joins TRBV20-1 to TRBJ1-1, with TRBD1 identical over 7 bases. Germline assignment: CDR1 DFQATT and CDR2 SNEGSKA (reference sequence). The ends lost 7 bases at V and 4 bases at J; junction bases unmatched: 6. This CDR3 is 12 amino acids long. CDR3 region: CSGSTGTTEAFF. The CDR3 coding sequence is TGCAGTGGTTCGACAGGGACCACTGAAGCTTTCTTT.

This clonotype showed up many times. The chain couples TRBV10-3 to TRBJ2-5; possible D gene TRBD1, 6 bases. The V end was cut by 8 bases, the J end by 1 base, with 17 bases between. The CDR3 has 15 amino acids. Germline assignment: CDR1 ENHRY and CDR2 SYGVKD. Written as DNA, the CDR3 is TGTGCCATCCGGGCCGGAACAGGGTCCCAAGAGACCCAGTACTTC. Translating gives CAIRAGTGSQETQYF.

This clonotype has a count of ten or more. V and J are TRBV5-1 and TRBJ1-1; TRBD1 agrees at 7 bases. The CDR3 loop spans 16 amino acids. The germline gives CDR1 SGHRS, CDR2 YFSETQ. V was pared by 1 base and J by 3 bases, with 9 bases of the junction left unmatched. CDR3 coding DNA: TGCGCCAGCAGCTTGACAGGGGATTCGGGTTACACTGAAGCTTTCTTT. This codes for CASSLTGDSGYTEAFF.

V gene TRBV12-3 or TRBV12-4 combines with J gene TRBJ1-2; 10 bases agree with TRBD1. The CDR3 contains 15 residues. J lost 4 bases, V lost 6 bases, and 8 bases had no gene match. In nucleotides, the CDR3 is TGTGCCAGCAGACGTTCGACAGGGGGCACCTATGGCTACACCTTC. Protein: CASRRSTGGTYGYTF.

In its sample, this clonotype was seen a few times. The chain carries TRBV20-1 and TRBJ2-7, with 7 bases fitting TRBD2. CDR3 size: 15 residues. Germline values: CDR1 DFQATT, CDR2 SNEGSKA (reference sequence). J gave up 2 bases and V 1 base, and 8 bases lay outside the gene matches. Here the CDR3 reads CSARARAGVAYEQYF. CDR3 nucleotide sequence: TGCAGTGCTAGAGCTCGCGCGGGAGTCGCCTACGAGCAGTACTTC.

This sequence joins TRBV28 and TRBJ1-5, with a possible D match to TRBD1 (5 bases). The CDR3 loop spans 14 amino acids. Trimming cost V 3 bases and J 7 bases, with 13 bases left between them. Germline CDR1 and CDR2: MDHEN and SYDVKM. The CDR3 protein is CASSFGGSLQPQHF. DNA for the CDR3: TGTGCCAGCAGTTTTGGGGGGTCGCTCCAGCCCCAGCATTTT.

The rearrangement joins TRBV19 to TRBJ2-5; the D gene is possibly TRBD2 (7 bases). V lost 3 bases and J lost 5, with 13 bases in between. The CDR3 loop spans 14 amino acids. CDR1 is LNHDA and CDR2 is SQIVND in the germline V gene (reference sequence). CDR3 nucleotides: TGTGCCAGTAGTATGGCGGGGGCAGGGGAGACCCAGTACTTC. Translated: CASSMAGAGETQYF.

This clonotype turned up a few times. This sequence joins TRBV5-8 and TRBJ2-3; tentative D call: TRBD2 (6 bases). Looked up from germline, CDR1 is SGHTS and CDR2 is YDEGEE. Trimming stripped 4 bases from V and 0 bases from J, with 12 bases between. The CDR3 contains 15 residues. The CDR3 region is CASSPGSGSTDTQYF. The CDR3 DNA follows: TGTGCCAGCAGCCCCGGTAGCGGTAGCACAGATACGCAGTATTTT.

There are a few counts of this clonotype. This chain joins TRBV27 and TRBJ2-7, with 8 positions matching TRBD2. V dropped 6 bases and J dropped 4; count of bases not matched to a gene: 11. Germline CDR1 is MNHEY and CDR2 is SMNVEV (reference sequence). This CDR3 is built from 15 residues. The CDR3 DNA reads as TGTGCCAGCAGGCCCCGCGGGAGGATGAAGTACGAGCAGTACTTC. Protein: CASRPRGRMKYEQYF.